What follows is one T cell receptor beta chain and its context. Its target is not known. The repertoire was sequenced with immunoSEQ multiplex PCR; TCRdb's copy has only in-frame clones and lacks some. Of about 98,000 clones in the sample, roughly 86% are singletons; the top ten hold almost 1.5%. This entry belongs to a study of graft-versus-host responses after intestinal transplantation. Turning to the study itself: Each of the recipients got a multivisceral, liver-intestinal, or isolated intestinal transplant. The whole recipient group had anti-thymocyte globulin induction followed by tacrolimus and steroids for approximately three years. Notes on the study in general: Allografts carried high graft-versus-host to host-versus-graft clonal ratios in patients having graft-donor T cell macrochimerism. There were GvH clones found in recipient marrow, and some of them appeared first in ileum or blood.

Germline assignment: CDR1 SGHAT and CDR2 FQNNGV. This CDR3 has 16 amino acids. The germline V and J ends were trimmed by 1 base and 8 bases, with 15 bases remaining between them. The chain links TRBV11-2 to TRBJ1-6, with D maybe TRBD1 (5 bases). This sequence was found in a human patient who received an intestinal transplant, so some T cells may come from the graft donor. The source material was PBMCs, sampled 255 days after intestinal transplant. In nucleotides, the CDR3 is TGTGCCAGCAGCTTAGGGACCCGGGACGGAGATTCACCCCTCCACTTT. Its protein is CASSLGTRDGDSPLHF.